This T cell receptor (beta chain) was recorded in a study of regulatory T cells in long-lasting Graves disease. This clonotype was seen a handful of times. Its antigen is not known. General study findings and limits: Persistent disease samples used TRBV28, TRBJ1-2 and TRBJ2-5 preferentially.

TCR beta libraries were built with iRepertoire HTBI primers and Arm-PCR of CDR3 regions. In the study's own analysis: Across samples, 62 TRBV and some 14 TRBJ segments were found. TCRdb passed the multiplex PCR reads through MiXCR, listing each CDR3 protein once. Here the V and J calls rest on TCRdb's processing, not on the authors' analysis. The table lists about 520,000 distinct CDR3 sequences, 12% of them singletons, with 8% to 10% in the top ten. The CDR3 is made up of 15 amino acids. Germline V gene sequence: CDR1 LNHDA, CDR2 SQIVND (reference sequence). Trimming took off 1 base at V and 1 base at J, with 8 bases between the two ends. Sample time point: newly diagnosed GD, antithyroid drugs for less than 3 months. The authors made the TCR library using RNA they extracted from PBMCs. These same records also appear under a second study, on T cells in Graves' hyperthyroidism and ophthalmopathy. That source notes: The HTBI primer set was used in a first-round RT-PCR of the TCR CDR3. Ophthalmopathy got predicted by the model a median approximately six months before its onset.

This sequence was found in a woman in her 30s with Graves disease. The rearrangement links TRBV19 to TRBJ1-5; possibly TRBD1 for D (6 bases). Specimen: peripheral blood mononuclear cells (PBMCs), collected at new diagnosis, from a patient treated with antithyroid drugs. CDR3 DNA sequence: TGTGCCAGTAGTATAGCAGGGGTGAGCAATCAGCCCCAGCATTTT. This translates into CASSIAGVSNQPQHF.